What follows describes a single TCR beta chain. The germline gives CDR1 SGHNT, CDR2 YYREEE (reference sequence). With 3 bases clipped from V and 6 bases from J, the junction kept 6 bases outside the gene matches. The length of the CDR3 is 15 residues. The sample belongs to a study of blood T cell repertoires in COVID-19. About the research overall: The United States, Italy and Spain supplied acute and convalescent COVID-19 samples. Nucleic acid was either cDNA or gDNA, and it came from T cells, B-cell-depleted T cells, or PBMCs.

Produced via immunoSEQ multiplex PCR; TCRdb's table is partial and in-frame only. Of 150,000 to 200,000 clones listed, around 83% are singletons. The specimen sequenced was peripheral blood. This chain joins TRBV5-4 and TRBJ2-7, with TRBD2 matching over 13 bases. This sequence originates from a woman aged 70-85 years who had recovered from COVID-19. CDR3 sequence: CASSSTSGGPSEQYF. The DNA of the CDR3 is TGTGCCAGCAGCTCGACTAGCGGGGGGCCGTCCGAGCAGTACTTC.